This TCR beta chain was documented in a study of cytomegalovirus exposure and HLA in healthy donors. This CDR3 is built from 14 residues. Germline CDR1 and CDR2: LNHDA and SQIVND (reference sequence). Trimming stripped 6 bases from V and 2 bases from J, with 14 bases between. Notes on this clone: Antigen: not known.

Clones were sequenced by immunoSEQ multiplex PCR, and TCRdb holds only the in-frame ones, with some missing. The sample has under 200,000 clones, roughly nine tenths seen once. Points from the study as a whole: In a later analysis, first-cohort TCR clusters were found to tend to co-occur in the 120 validation repertoires. Researchers counted 180 or so TCR beta chains as cytomegalovirus-associated.

The chain recombines TRBV19 with TRBJ2-7; TRBD1 is a possible D gene (7 bases). The specimen was PBMCs. The sequence derives from a woman aged 18-35 years in good health and CMV-seropositive. CDR3 loop: CASRRGQPPYEQYF. CDR3 nucleotide sequence: TGTGCCAGTAGGCGGGGACAGCCACCCTACGAGCAGTACTTC.